The entry below describes one TCR beta chain. Antigen specificity is unknown. The record originates from a study of T cell responses to AZD1222 COVID-19 vaccine. As for the study in general: Some second doses came at about 4 weeks and others at about 12 weeks; these were pooled.

Generated by immunoSEQ multiplex PCR, the TCRdb table keeps only in-frame clones and is missing some. Of fewer than 150,000 clones listed, 87% were seen once; the top ten hold roughly 1.5%. The CDR3 is made up of 12 amino acids. The germline V gene has CDR1 SQVTM and CDR2 ANQGSEA. The V end was cut by 3 bases, the J end by 7 bases, with 10 bases between. Study-wide results and limits: Only a handful of AZD1222 recipients were seropositive at baseline. Donors were mostly white British, more females; clonal diversity possibly underestimated. Spike was spanned by vaccine-associated CD4 TCRs, which were dominant at 160-218 and 743-854.

J is TRBJ2-4 and V is TRBV29-1; a weak D match, TRBD1 (6 bases). The sample was peripheral blood, taken on day 0 of AZD1222 vaccination. This sequence was found in an adult in good health. The CDR3 nucleotides are TGCAGCGTTGACAGGGGTGAGAACATTCAGTACTTC. It yields the protein CSVDRGENIQYF.